Each of the 6 T cell receptor beta chains below was sequenced from the same sample in a study of T cell repertoires in cytomegalovirus infection. These receptors have no identified antigens. TCRdb processed the reads anew with MiXCR; each CDR3 protein has one entry. The data contain roughly 500,000 distinct CDR3 sequences, more than 30% of them singletons. Source: cultured PBMCs, taken from culture after CMV antigen stimulation. These receptors came from a human donor in good health (CMV status not recorded). Some clones in this sample may be carry-over from other donors' samples.

This clonotype was counted only a few times. The chain uses TRBV9 and TRBJ2-7; the D gene is possibly TRBD1 (6 bases). Germline values: CDR1 SGDLS, CDR2 YYNGEE. CDR3 length: 14 amino acids. The ends were cut back, 2 bases at V and 6 bases at J, with 15 bases in the middle. CDR3 residues: CASSVGAGSGEQYF. In nucleotides, the CDR3 is TGTGCCAGCAGCGTGGGGGCGGGCAGCGGCGAGCAGTACTTC. The whole variable domain, filled in from reference TRBV9 and TRBJ2-7, reads DSGVTQTPKHLITATGQRVTLRCSPRSGDLSVYWYQQSLDQGLQFLIQYYNGEERAKGNILERFSAQQFPDLHSELNLSSLELGDSALYFCASSVGAGSGEQYFGPGTRLTVT.

This clonotype has ten or more counts. J is TRBJ2-7 and V is TRBV6-1; TRBD1 agrees at 11 bases. The CDR3 spans 16 residues. With 8 bases clipped from V and 3 bases from J, the junction kept 12 bases outside the gene matches. Looked up from germline, CDR1 is MNHNS and CDR2 is SASEGT. As DNA, the CDR3 is TGTGCCAGCTTACCTCAAGGGGGACAGGGGGTCTACGAGCAGTACTTC. It encodes CASLPQGGQGVYEQYF.

This clonotype appeared a few times. The chain is built from TRBV12-5 and TRBJ2-1; possibly TRBD1 for D (5 bases). This CDR3 spans 13 amino acids. Germline CDR1 and CDR2: LGHNT and FRNRAP. The V end was cut by 2 bases, the J end by 13 bases, with 15 bases between. The CDR3 loop reads CASGLILGAKQFF. The CDR3 DNA reads TGTGCTAGTGGTTTGATCCTTGGGGCTAAACAGTTCTTC.

V usage is TRBV5-1 and J usage is TRBJ1-2, with D perhaps TRBD1 (5 bases). Germline CDR1 and CDR2: SGHRS and YFSETQ. V was trimmed by 0 bases and J by 5 bases, leaving 11 bases between them. The CDR3 has 14 residues. The CDR3 region is CASSLEGALYGYTF. Here the CDR3 DNA reads TGCGCCAGCAGCTTGGAAGGGGCCCTTTATGGCTACACCTTC.

This sequence joins TRBV5-1 and TRBJ2-1; TRBD2 matches at 11 bases. The V gene's germline CDR1 is SGHRS and CDR2 YFSETQ. V lost 2 bases and J lost 15; bases outside the gene matches: 7. The CDR3 runs 13 residues. In nucleotides, the CDR3 is TGCGCCAGCAGCTTTGAGCTAGCGGGGGGATCGTTCTTC. It encodes CASSFELAGGSFF.

This chain joins TRBV7-8 and TRBJ2-1; TRBD2 matches 7 bases. V dropped 11 bases and J dropped 9; count of bases not matched to a gene: 16. Per germline, CDR1 SGHVS and CDR2 FQNEAQ. CDR3 length: 14 amino acids. In nucleotides, the CDR3 is TGTGCCTGTAGAGGGGAGGGAGCCAGAGGTGAGCAGTTCTTC. Its protein is CACRGEGARGEQFF.